The present TCR beta chain was sequenced within a study of a mutant IDH1 vaccine in newly diagnosed glioma. Study overall: The sex distribution of treated patients was about 62% male and about 38% female, with a mean age of around 40 years. Patients had received radiotherapy, temozolomide, or both previously, most receiving both.

Unmatched junction bases numbered 6, after V lost 5 bases and J lost 10 bases. Germline CDR1 reads SEHNR; CDR2 reads FQNEAQ (reference sequence). The CDR3 extends over 13 amino acids. The time point denotes: week 5, during vaccination. The content of each vaccine dose was 300 ug of mutant IDH1 20-mer peptide, and topical imiquimod accompanied it. Generated by immunoSEQ multiplex PCR, the TCRdb table keeps only in-frame clones and is missing some. The table records 70,000 to 100,000 clones, over 75% of them present only once. On this clone: The antigen is unknown.

The receptor was derived from a woman aged 50 to 60 with glioma. Specimen: PBMCs, collected from a glioma patient whose treatment included an IDH1 peptide vaccine. The chain links TRBV7-9 to TRBJ2-1, with TRBD2 matching over 9 bases. The CDR3 is CASSPPTSGEQFF. The DNA for the CDR3 is TGTGCCAGCAGCCCCCCCACTAGCGGGGAGCAGTTCTTC.